The 3 T cell receptor beta chains below come from one sample, sequenced in a study of T cells in tuberculosis. Here immunoSEQ multiplex PCR was the method, and the copy in TCRdb shows in-frame clones only, minus some. This sample has about 10,000 clones, with about 93% found just once. The sample comprised PBMCs. These receptors all stem from an adult with tuberculosis.

This chain uses TRBV6-1 with TRBJ1-2; D unclear. The germline V gene encodes CDR1 MNHNS and CDR2 SASEGT. The CDR3 loop spans 13 amino acids. The V end lost 7 bases, the J end lost 3 bases, and 12 bases lay between the germline ends. The chain's CDR3 is CASTPRRDYGYTF. For the CDR3, the DNA is TGTGCCAGCACCCCTCGGAGGGACTATGGCTACACCTTC.

The sample holds one count of this clone. The V gene is TRBV2, the J gene TRBJ2-2; TRBD1 might be the D (6 bases). Germline V gene sequence: CDR1 SNHLY, CDR2 FYNNEI. With 4 bases removed from V and 2 bases from J, the gap between germline ends came to 8 bases. The CDR3 is 14 residues long. The CDR3 here is CASSVDSNTGELFF. The CDR3 nucleotides read TGTGCCAGCAGTGTGGACAGTAACACCGGGGAGCTGTTTTTT. The variable domain in full, completed from reference TRBV2 and TRBJ2-2, reads EPEVTQTPSHQVTQMGQEVILRCVPISNHLYFYWYRQILGQKVEFLVSFYNNEISEKSEIFDDQFSVERPDGSNFTLKIRSTKLEDSAMYFCASSVDSNTGELFFGEGSRLTVL.

This chain uses TRBV9 with TRBJ2-7; 7 bases fit TRBD2. The germline CDR1 and CDR2 sequences are SGDLS and YYNGEE. J was trimmed by 5 bases and V by 5 bases; bases with no gene match: 13. There are 15 residues in the CDR3. CDR3 nucleotides: TGTGCCAGCAGGCCGGGTGGCGGGAGTTCCCACGAGCAGTACTTC. Its translation: CASRPGGGSSHEQYF. The whole variable domain, remainder taken from reference TRBV9 and TRBJ2-7, is DSGVTQTPKHLITATGQRVTLRCSPRSGDLSVYWYQQSLDQGLQFLIQYYNGEERAKGNILERFSAQQFPDLHSELNLSSLELGDSALYFCASRPGGGSSHEQYFGPGTRLTVT.